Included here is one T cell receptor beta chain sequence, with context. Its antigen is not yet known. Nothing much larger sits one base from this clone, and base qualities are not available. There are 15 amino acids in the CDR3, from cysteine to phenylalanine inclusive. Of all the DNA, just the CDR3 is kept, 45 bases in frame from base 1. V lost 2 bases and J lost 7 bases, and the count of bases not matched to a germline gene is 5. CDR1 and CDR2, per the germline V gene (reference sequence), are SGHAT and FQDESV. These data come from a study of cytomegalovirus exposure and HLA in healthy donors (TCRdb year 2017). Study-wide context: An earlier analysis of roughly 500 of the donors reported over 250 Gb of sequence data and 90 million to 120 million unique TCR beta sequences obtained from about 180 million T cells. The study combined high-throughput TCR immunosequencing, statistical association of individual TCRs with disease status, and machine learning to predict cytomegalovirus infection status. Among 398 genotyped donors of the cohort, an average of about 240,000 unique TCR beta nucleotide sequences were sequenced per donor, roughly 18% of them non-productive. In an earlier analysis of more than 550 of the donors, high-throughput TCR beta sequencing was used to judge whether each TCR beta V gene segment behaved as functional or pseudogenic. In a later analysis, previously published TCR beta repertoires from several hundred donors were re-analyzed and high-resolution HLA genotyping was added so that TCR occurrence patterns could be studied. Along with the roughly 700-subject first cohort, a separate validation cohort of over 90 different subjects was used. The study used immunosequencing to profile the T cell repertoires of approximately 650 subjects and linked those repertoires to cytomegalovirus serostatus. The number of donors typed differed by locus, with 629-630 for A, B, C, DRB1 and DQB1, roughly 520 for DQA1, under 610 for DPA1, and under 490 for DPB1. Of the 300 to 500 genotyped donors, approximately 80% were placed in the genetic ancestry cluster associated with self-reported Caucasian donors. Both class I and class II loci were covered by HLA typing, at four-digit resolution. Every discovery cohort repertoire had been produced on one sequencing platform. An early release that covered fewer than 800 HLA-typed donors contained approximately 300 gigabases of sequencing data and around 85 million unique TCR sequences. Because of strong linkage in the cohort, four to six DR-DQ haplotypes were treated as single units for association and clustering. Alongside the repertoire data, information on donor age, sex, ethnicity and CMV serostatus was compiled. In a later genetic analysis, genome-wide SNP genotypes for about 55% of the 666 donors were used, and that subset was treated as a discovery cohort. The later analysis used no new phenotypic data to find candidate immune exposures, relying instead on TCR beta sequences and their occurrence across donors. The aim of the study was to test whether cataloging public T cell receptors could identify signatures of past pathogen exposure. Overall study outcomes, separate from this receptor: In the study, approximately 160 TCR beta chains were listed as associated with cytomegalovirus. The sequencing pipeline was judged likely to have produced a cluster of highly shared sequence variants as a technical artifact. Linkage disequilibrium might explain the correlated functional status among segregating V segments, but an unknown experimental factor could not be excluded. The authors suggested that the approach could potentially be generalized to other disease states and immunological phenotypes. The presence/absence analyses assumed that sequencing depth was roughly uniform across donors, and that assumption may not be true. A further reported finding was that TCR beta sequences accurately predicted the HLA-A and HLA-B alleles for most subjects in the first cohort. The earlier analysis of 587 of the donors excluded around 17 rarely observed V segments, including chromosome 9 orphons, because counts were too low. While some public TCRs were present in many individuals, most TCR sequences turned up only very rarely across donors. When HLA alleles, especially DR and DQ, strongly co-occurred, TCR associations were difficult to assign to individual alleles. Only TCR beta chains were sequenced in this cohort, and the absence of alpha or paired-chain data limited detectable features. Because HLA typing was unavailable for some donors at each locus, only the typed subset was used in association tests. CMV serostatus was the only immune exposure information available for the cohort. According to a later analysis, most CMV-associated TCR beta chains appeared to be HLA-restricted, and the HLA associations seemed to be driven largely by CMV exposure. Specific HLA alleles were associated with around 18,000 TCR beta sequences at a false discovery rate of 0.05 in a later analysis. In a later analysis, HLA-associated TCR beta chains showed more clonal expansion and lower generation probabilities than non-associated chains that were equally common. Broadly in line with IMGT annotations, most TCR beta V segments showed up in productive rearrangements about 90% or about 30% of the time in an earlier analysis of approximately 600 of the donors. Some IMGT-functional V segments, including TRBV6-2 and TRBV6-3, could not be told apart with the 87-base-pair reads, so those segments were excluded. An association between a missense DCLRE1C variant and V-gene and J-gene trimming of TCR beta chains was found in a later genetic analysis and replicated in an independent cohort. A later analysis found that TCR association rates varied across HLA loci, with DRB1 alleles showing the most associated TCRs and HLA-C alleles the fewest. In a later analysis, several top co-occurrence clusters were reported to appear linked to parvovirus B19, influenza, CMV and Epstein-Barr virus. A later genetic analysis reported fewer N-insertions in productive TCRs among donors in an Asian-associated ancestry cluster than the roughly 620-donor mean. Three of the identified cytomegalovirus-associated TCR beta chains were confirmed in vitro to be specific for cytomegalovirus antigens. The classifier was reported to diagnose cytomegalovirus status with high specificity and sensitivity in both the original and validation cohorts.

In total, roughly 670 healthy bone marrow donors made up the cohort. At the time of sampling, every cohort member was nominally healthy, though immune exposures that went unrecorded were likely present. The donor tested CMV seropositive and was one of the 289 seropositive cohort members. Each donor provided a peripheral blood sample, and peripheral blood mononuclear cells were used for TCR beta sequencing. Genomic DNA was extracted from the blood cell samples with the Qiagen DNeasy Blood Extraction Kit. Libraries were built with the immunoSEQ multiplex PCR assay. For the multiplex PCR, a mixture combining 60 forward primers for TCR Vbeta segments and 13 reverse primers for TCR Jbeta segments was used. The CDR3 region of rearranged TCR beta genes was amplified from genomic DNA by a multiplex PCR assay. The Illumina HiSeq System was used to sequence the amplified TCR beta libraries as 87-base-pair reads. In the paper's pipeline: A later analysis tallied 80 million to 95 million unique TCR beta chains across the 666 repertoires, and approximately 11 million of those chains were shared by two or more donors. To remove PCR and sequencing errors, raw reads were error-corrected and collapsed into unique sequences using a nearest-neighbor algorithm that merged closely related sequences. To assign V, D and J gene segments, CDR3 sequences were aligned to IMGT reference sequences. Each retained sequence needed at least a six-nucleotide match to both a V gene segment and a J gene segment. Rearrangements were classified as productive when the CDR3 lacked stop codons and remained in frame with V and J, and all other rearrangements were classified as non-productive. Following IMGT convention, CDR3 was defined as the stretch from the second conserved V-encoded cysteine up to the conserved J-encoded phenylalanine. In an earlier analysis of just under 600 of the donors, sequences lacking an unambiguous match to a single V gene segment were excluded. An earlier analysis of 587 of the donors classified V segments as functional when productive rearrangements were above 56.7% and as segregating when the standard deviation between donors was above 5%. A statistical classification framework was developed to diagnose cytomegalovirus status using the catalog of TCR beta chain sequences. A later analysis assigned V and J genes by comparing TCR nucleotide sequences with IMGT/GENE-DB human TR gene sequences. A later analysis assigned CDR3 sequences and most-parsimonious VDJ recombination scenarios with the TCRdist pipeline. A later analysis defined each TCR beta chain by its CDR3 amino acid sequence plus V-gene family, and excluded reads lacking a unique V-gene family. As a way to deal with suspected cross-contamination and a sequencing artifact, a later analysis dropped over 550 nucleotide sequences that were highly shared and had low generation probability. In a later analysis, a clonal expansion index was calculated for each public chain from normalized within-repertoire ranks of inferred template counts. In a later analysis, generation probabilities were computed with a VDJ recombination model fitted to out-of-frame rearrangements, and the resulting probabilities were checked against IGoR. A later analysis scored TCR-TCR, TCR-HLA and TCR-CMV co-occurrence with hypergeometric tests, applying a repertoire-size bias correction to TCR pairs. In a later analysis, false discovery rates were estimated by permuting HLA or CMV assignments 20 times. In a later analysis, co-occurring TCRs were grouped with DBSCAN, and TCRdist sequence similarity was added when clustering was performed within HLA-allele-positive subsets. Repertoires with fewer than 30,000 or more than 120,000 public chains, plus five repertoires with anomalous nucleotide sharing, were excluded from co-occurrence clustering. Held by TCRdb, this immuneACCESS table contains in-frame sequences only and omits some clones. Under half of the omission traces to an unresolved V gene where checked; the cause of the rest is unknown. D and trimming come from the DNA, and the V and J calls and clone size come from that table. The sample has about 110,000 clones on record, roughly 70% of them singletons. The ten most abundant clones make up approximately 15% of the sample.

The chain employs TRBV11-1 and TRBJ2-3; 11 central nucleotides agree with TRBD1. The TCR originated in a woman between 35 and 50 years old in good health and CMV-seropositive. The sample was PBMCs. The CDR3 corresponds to CASSLSRDRGNTQYF. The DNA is TGTGCCAGCAGCTTATCCCGGGACAGGGGGAATACGCAGTATTTT. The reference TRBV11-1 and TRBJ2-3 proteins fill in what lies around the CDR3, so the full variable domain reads EAEVAQSPRYKITEKSQAVAFWCDPISGHATLYWYRQILGQGPELLVQFQDESVVDDSQLPKDRFSAERLKGVDSTLKIQPAELGDSAMYLCASSLSRDRGNTQYFGPGTRLTVL.